The present entry profiles one T cell receptor (beta chain) with its context. The antigen is not known. This specimen comes from a study of graft-versus-host responses after intestinal transplantation. The data were produced by immunoSEQ multiplex PCR, yet TCRdb's version contains in-frame clones alone and is incomplete. The sample comprises over 90,000 clones, more than 85% of which are singletons, and around 1.2% rests with the top ten. Germline CDR1 SGHRS, CDR2 YFSETQ. The CDR3 spans 17 residues. V lost 0 bases and J lost 6, with 21 bases in between. J is TRBJ1-2 and V is TRBV5-1; no clear D. The source of this sequence is a human donor who received an intestinal transplant. This sample comprised unstimulated CD8+ T cells sorted from spleen or lymph node cells, obtained before intestinal transplant. CDR3 amino acids: CASSLGEGGNIVDGYTF. The CDR3 DNA reads as TGCGCCAGCAGCTTGGGCGAGGGAGGGAACATTGTGGATGGCTACACCTTC.